The subject of this entry is one TCR beta chain. Which antigen it targets is not known. Per-base quality was not reported, and no clone a single base away is much larger than it. Using the deep immunoSEQ assay, multiplex PCR amplified TCR CDR3 regions from genomic DNA. Extracted genomic DNA from each cell subset was distributed evenly across all wells of several immunoSEQ 96-well plates, and each plate was treated as a replicate. Each replicate PCR for sorted subsets received around 200 ng genomic DNA, equal to around 32,000 T cell genomes. Purified libraries were measured with a Qubit 3.0 fluorometer, size-checked on a Bioanalyzer 2100, and measured again with the KAPA Library Quantification kit. A separate single-read 150-cycle Illumina NextSeq 550 flow cell was used to sequence each immunoSEQ 96-well plate. The published analysis was carried out like this. Because only junctional sequences without quality scores were contained in the immunoSEQ output, filtering matching that applied to full-length reads could not be performed. Sequences were annotated with PyIR, a Python wrapper for IgBLAST v1.9, using IMGT germline references to assign V/J genes and CDR3. Any read was removed if the V/J assignment was weak (E-value above 1e-6), the CDR3 was missing, or the read contained stop codons, out-of-frame junctions, or ambiguous translated residues. V3J clonotypes were defined as sequences sharing the same inferred V gene, J gene, and CDR3 amino acid sequence. Percentage overlap between repertoires was calculated by dividing the number of shared unique clonotypes by the size of the smaller repertoire. RTK rarefaction, the Chao1 estimator, and Recon v2.1 estimates of unobserved clonotypes were used to assess repertoire richness. Generation probabilities were computed with OLGA for all TCRbeta clonotypes obtained by the gDNA method from four donors. TCRdb's version of the immuneACCESS table is confined to in-frame rearrangements and falls short of the full clone set. An unresolved V gene accounts for under half of the shortfall where checked; the remainder is of unknown origin. For V, J and clone size, that table is used; D and trimming come from the DNA. The sample table contains roughly 2.1 million clones; only one count was recorded for about 92% of them. Of the sample, under 2% falls within the top ten clones.

The data were taken from a study of shared clonotypes between healthy human individuals (dated by TCRdb to the early 2020s). Regarding the study in general: A couple of women and three men aged 18 to 49 years were included in the cohort. Different laboratories and diverse techniques were used to prepare libraries and sequence TCR repertoires, to increase sequencing depth and limit assay-specific biases. For each donor, CD4 naive and CD4 memory were each given three plates, CD8 naive was given two plates, and CD8 memory was given one plate. Each donor's leukapheresis produced roughly between about 0.9 and 9.5 billion PBMCs. Blood TCR repertoires of 5 or 6 healthy adults were deeply sequenced to estimate repertoire size and the extent of clonotype sharing between individuals. The study at large found these results: Because the study included only a small number of donors, the genetic and exposure-history diversity represented was limited. Incomplete sequencing was indicated by rarefaction of sorted-subset datasets, despite the large sequencing depth. Sharing across several donors was observed for about 4.8% of naive CD4, over 3% of naive CD8, 2% to 2.5% of memory CD4, and around 0.42% of memory CD8 clonotypes. Compared with non-shared clonotypes, clonotypes shared by all four sorted-subset donors had higher generation probabilities. Naive subsets generally had larger estimated clonotype richness than memory subsets did. Pairwise subsampling led to the expectation that sequencing depth would affect the degree of clonotype sharing among donors. Sampling was restricted to blood, and TCR repertoires in tissues likely differ from the TCR repertoires found in blood.

CD8 naive samples consisted of CD45RO-negative cells that were positively selected for CCR7, yielding a CD45RA+CCR7+ population without TemRA cells. Donors were healthy HIV-negative adults with no recently reported acute infections or vaccinations. Every donor was a Caucasian adult living in Nashville, Tennessee, USA. Blood was collected by leukapheresis, and PBMCs were isolated by Ficoll-Histopaque density gradient centrifugation and then cryopreserved in liquid nitrogen vapor phase. Purity and quantity of every magnetically sorted T cell population were checked by analytical flow cytometry. Genomic DNA was isolated from each sorted fraction and quantified by UV absorbance on a Nanodrop 2000c. CDR1 MGHRA and CDR2 YSYEKL are derived from the germline V gene. Its CDR3 holds 14 amino acids, cysteine through phenylalanine. Only the CDR3 portion is preserved as DNA: 42 bases, with reading frame beginning at the first base. Trimming costs V 1 base and J 7 bases, and their ends lie 11 bases apart.

What was sequenced was naive CD8+ T cells from PBMCs. The cell subset or site label corresponds to: CD45RA+CCR7+. The chain joins TRBV4-1 to TRBJ1-5; 6 matching bases give a weak D call of TRBD1. The receptor was derived from a man between 18 and 29 years old in good health. Some clones in this sample may be carry-over from other donors' samples. The nucleotide sequence is TGCGCCAGCAGCCAAGCCGGGGGGGGCCAGCCCCAGCATTTT. It translates as CASSQAGGGQPQHF.